The entry below describes one TCR beta chain. Its specificity is not known. The data belong to a study of beta chain features in type 1 diabetes. Study information: Comparable age, gender and cell yields were observed in patients relative to healthy donors. Study-wide findings and caveats: cDNA sequencing could over-represent cells with high TCR expression.

CD45RO/CCR7/CD25/CD127/CD95/CD27 staining was used to isolate CD4+ naive, central memory, regulatory and stem cell-like memory cells by sorting. This CDR3 spans 16 amino acids. The ends were cut back, 1 base at V and 3 bases at J, with 14 bases in the middle. CDR1 SGHAT and CDR2 FQNNGV come from the germline V gene. Isolated RNA was reverse transcribed in full, so expressed TCRB transcripts were sequenced. Each sample of naive, central memory or regulatory T cells had, on average, about 3.57 million reads. The assay was immunoSEQ multiplex PCR, and TCRdb's table has in-frame clones only and misses some. The sample contains some 140,000 clones, about a tenth of which appear only once.

Sample: central memory CD4+ T cells from blood. This sequence originates from a man younger than 35 in good health. The rearrangement joins TRBV11-2 to TRBJ2-3; the D gene is possibly TRBD1 (5 bases). Here the CDR3 DNA reads TGTGCCAGCAGCTTAGGACCATTGGCAGGGACAGATACGCAGTATTTT. Residues: CASSLGPLAGTDTQYF.